The source of this T cell receptor (beta chain) is a study of shared clonotypes between healthy human individuals (dated by TCRdb to the early 2020s). Looking at the study overall: A couple of women and a few men aged 18 to 49 years were included in the cohort. Each donor's leukapheresis produced roughly between roughly 0.9 and 9 billion PBMCs. To increase sequencing depth and limit assay-specific biases, different laboratories used diverse techniques to prepare libraries and sequence TCR repertoires. The study deeply sequenced blood TCR repertoires of about 5 healthy adults to estimate repertoire size and the extent of clonotype sharing between individuals. For each donor, CD4 naive and CD4 memory were each run on three plates, CD8 naive on two plates, and CD8 memory on one plate.

Looking up the germline V gene (reference sequence) yields CDR1 SGHNT and CDR2 YYREEE. CDR3 length: 16 amino acids, cysteine to phenylalanine. Only CDR3 DNA is held: 48 bases, read in frame from base 1. The trim is 0 bases for V and 5 bases for J, with a gap of 17 bases between the germline ends. Using the deep immunoSEQ assay, multiplex PCR amplified TCR CDR3 regions from genomic DNA. For each cell subset, the extracted genomic DNA was distributed evenly across all wells of several immunoSEQ 96-well plates, and each plate served as one replicate. For sorted subsets, approximately 210 ng of genomic DNA, equivalent to 30,000 or so T cell genomes, went into each replicate PCR. Purified libraries were quantified with a Qubit 3.0 fluorometer, sized on a Bioanalyzer 2100, and re-quantified with the KAPA Library Quantification kit. Every immunoSEQ 96-well plate was sequenced on a separate single-read 150-cycle Illumina NextSeq 550 flow cell. In the authors' own workflow: Because only junctional sequences without quality scores were contained in the immunoSEQ output, filtering matching that applied to full-length reads could not be performed. Sequences were annotated with PyIR, a Python wrapper for IgBLAST v1.9, using IMGT germline references to assign V/J genes and CDR3. Any read was removed if the V/J assignment was weak (E-value above 1e-6), the CDR3 was missing, or the read contained stop codons, out-of-frame junctions, or ambiguous translated residues. V3J clonotypes were defined as sequences sharing the same inferred V gene, J gene, and CDR3 amino acid sequence. To compute the percentage overlap between repertoires, the number of shared unique clonotypes was divided by the size of the smaller repertoire. RTK rarefaction, the Chao1 estimator, and Recon v2.1 estimates of unobserved clonotypes were used to assess repertoire richness. Generation probabilities for all TCRbeta clonotypes obtained by the gDNA method from a handful of donors were computed using OLGA. TCRdb stores this immuneACCESS table with in-frame sequences only. Part of the clones is absent; in the studies checked, under half of the shortfall reflects unresolved V genes, and no reason is known for the rest. Clonal size and the V and J genes are those of that table, whereas D and trimming came from the DNA. The sample contains about 600,000 clones, almost 97% of them found a single time. The ten largest clones capture roughly 0.05% of the sample.

The donors were healthy, HIV-negative adults with no recently reported acute infections or vaccinations. All donors were Caucasian adults living in Nashville, Tennessee, USA. CD4+ T cells were enriched by magnetic negative selection; naive cells were then positively selected on CD45RA, and the negative fraction formed the memory subset. Blood was obtained by leukapheresis, after which PBMCs were separated by Ficoll-Histopaque density gradient centrifugation and cryopreserved in liquid nitrogen vapor phase. Purity and quantity of every magnetically sorted T cell population were checked by analytical flow cytometry. Genomic DNA was isolated from each sorted fraction and quantified by UV absorbance on a Nanodrop 2000c. The paper's findings and limits, for the study overall: Because the study included only a small number of donors, the genetic and exposure-history diversity represented was limited. Compared with non-shared clonotypes, the clonotypes found in all four sorted-subset donors had higher generation probabilities. Estimated clonotype richness was generally larger for naive than for memory subsets. Rarefaction of sorted-subset datasets indicated incomplete sequencing despite the large sequencing depth. About 5% of naive CD4, 3.5% of naive CD8, roughly 2.5% of memory CD4, and about 0.4% of memory CD8 clonotypes were shared across four donors. Pairwise subsampling led to the expectation that sequencing depth would affect the degree of clonotype sharing among donors. Sampling was limited to blood, and TCR repertoires in tissue likely differ from TCR repertoires in blood.

Concerning this clone itself: Its antigen has not been determined. No much larger clonotype is one base removed from it; base qualities were not supplied.

This TCR derives from a woman in her twenties or thirties in good health. Material: naive CD4+ T cells sorted from blood. The sample's cell subset or site, from its label and the paper: CD45RA+ positively selected. Rearrangement joined TRBV5-4 to TRBJ1-2, with the D gene call left open. In nucleotide form, the sequence is TGTGCCAGCAGCTTGGAGGTCAGGCCACTAGATTATGGCTACACCTTC. Translated, this is CASSLEVRPLDYGYTF.